This is a list of T cell receptor beta chains from one sample in a study of cytomegalovirus exposure and HLA in healthy donors. Data came from immunoSEQ multiplex PCR; TCRdb stores just in-frame clones and leaves some out. The sample contains 200,000 to 300,000 clones, approximately 86% of which appear only once. Material for sequencing was PBMCs. The receptors derive from a woman in her twenties or thirties in good health and CMV-seropositive. The CDR3 runs from the conserved cysteine through the conserved F or W. The D gene is left open where the match is weak. Expanded clones are given a class, and other clones once, few, many or no size at all.

D gene: TRBD2
J gene: TRBJ2-7
clone size: .
V gene: TRBV10-2
CDR3 DNA: TGCGCCAGCAGCTCGGGACTAGCGGGATTGGGCGGCTCCTACGAGCAGTACTTC
CDR3 protein: CASSSGLAGLGGSYEQYF

D gene: .
J gene: TRBJ2-7
clone size: .
V gene: TRBV11-2
CDR3 DNA: TGTGCCGCATCATGGGCAGGCAACTACGAGCAGTACTTC
CDR3 protein: CAASWAGNYEQYF

D gene: TRBD2
J gene: TRBJ2-7
clone size: .
V gene: TRBV6-6
CDR3 DNA: TGTGCCAGCAGCCGTCAACCGGGACTAGCGGACTACGAGCAGTACTTC
CDR3 protein: CASSRQPGLADYEQYF

D gene: TRBD1
J gene: TRBJ2-7
clone size: .
V gene: TRBV19
CDR3 DNA: TGTGCCAGTAGTATTGTCGGGACAGGTTCCTACGAGCAGTACTTC
CDR3 protein: CASSIVGTGSYEQYF

D gene: TRBD2
J gene: TRBJ2-3
clone size: few
V gene: TRBV30
CDR3 DNA: TGTGCCTGGAGTGCAAGACTAGCAGCTGAGTATTTT
CDR3 protein: CAWSARLAAEYF

D gene: TRBD2
J gene: TRBJ2-7
clone size: .
V gene: TRBV2
CDR3 DNA: TGTGCCAGCAGCAGACTAGCGGGAGACCGCCCCTACGAGCAGTACTTC
CDR3 protein: CASSRLAGDRPYEQYF

D gene: .
J gene: TRBJ2-7
clone size: .
V gene: TRBV18
CDR3 DNA: TGTGCCAGCTCACCATTTCCAGGGATGAGGTACGAGCAGTACTTC
CDR3 protein: CASSPFPGMRYEQYF

D gene: .
J gene: TRBJ1-1
clone size: .
V gene: TRBV5-1
CDR3 DNA: TGCGCCAGCAGCTTATACAGGGTGAACACTGAAGCTTTCTTT
CDR3 protein: CASSLYRVNTEAFF

D gene: .
J gene: TRBJ1-5
clone size: .
V gene: TRBV6-5
CDR3 DNA: TGTGCCAGCAACATCATGGGGGGACAGCCCCAGCATTTT
CDR3 protein: CASNIMGGQPQHF

D gene: TRBD1
J gene: TRBJ2-2
clone size: large
V gene: TRBV28
CDR3 DNA: TGTGCCAGCAAACAGGGGGCGGGCGACACCGGGGAGCTGTTTTTT
CDR3 protein: CASKQGAGDTGELFF

D gene: .
J gene: TRBJ1-2
clone size: .
V gene: TRBV27
CDR3 DNA: TGTGCCAGCAGTTTGTCGACAGGCTACTATGGCTACACCTTC
CDR3 protein: CASSLSTGYYGYTF

D gene: .
J gene: TRBJ2-7
clone size: .
V gene: TRBV4-1
CDR3 DNA: TGCGCCAGCAGTCAAGGGGTGGGGGGGCTATCCTACGAGCAGTACTTC
CDR3 protein: CASSQGVGGLSYEQYF

D gene: TRBD2
J gene: TRBJ2-1
clone size: once
V gene: TRBV30
CDR3 DNA: TGTGCCTGGAGTGCCCCTTGGCGGGAGGGCCTCGTTGAGCAGTTCTTC
CDR3 protein: CAWSAPWREGLVEQFF

D gene: .
J gene: TRBJ1-3
clone size: .
V gene: TRBV18
CDR3 DNA: TGTGCCAGCTCAACTATAGACAGGTCTACCTCTGGAAACACCATATATTTT
CDR3 protein: CASSTIDRSTSGNTIYF

D gene: .
J gene: TRBJ2-1
clone size: .
V gene: TRBV6-6
CDR3 DNA: TGTGCCAGCAGTTACTTTAGCGGCTCCTACAATGAGCAGTTCTTC
CDR3 protein: CASSYFSGSYNEQFF

D gene: TRBD1
J gene: TRBJ1-5
clone size: .
V gene: TRBV7-9
CDR3 DNA: TGTGCCAGCAGCCAGGGGACAGATAGCAATCAGCCCCAGCATTTT
CDR3 protein: CASSQGTDSNQPQHF

D gene: .
J gene: TRBJ2-7
clone size: few
V gene: TRBV27
CDR3 DNA: TGTGCCAGCAGCCGGGACTCTATCCACGAGCAGTACTTC
CDR3 protein: CASSRDSIHEQYF

D gene: TRBD1
J gene: TRBJ1-1
clone size: .
V gene: TRBV19
CDR3 DNA: TGTGCCAGTAGTATAGAGGTGGGGACAGCTGAAGCTTTCTTT
CDR3 protein: CASSIEVGTAEAFF

D gene: .
J gene: TRBJ2-5
clone size: .
V gene: TRBV2
CDR3 DNA: TGTGCCAGCAGGGGGACAGGACTAGCGTCAGAGACCCAGTACTTC
CDR3 protein: CASRGTGLASETQYF

D gene: TRBD1
J gene: TRBJ1-3
clone size: .
V gene: TRBV27
CDR3 DNA: TGTGCCAGCAGTCGTGTGACAGGGAGCTCTGGAAACACCATATATTTT
CDR3 protein: CASSRVTGSSGNTIYF

D gene: TRBD1
J gene: TRBJ1-5
clone size: many
V gene: TRBV30
CDR3 DNA: TGTGCCTGGAGTACAGGGGGGGGTGTCAATCAGCCCCAGCATTTT
CDR3 protein: CAWSTGGGVNQPQHF

D gene: .
J gene: TRBJ2-7
clone size: .
V gene: TRBV10-2
CDR3 DNA: TGCGCCAGCAGGGCCACAGGGAACAGCGAGCAGTACTTC
CDR3 protein: CASRATGNSEQYF

D gene: TRBD2
J gene: TRBJ2-1
clone size: .
V gene: TRBV6-6
CDR3 DNA: TGTGCCAGCAGTTACTTGGGAGGGCCTTACAATGAGCAGTTCTTC
CDR3 protein: CASSYLGGPYNEQFF

D gene: .
J gene: TRBJ2-7
clone size: .
V gene: TRBV27
CDR3 DNA: TGTGCCAGCAGCTCGACTATTACCTACGAGCAGTACTTC
CDR3 protein: CASSSTITYEQYF

D gene: .
J gene: TRBJ2-1
clone size: .
V gene: TRBV6-6
CDR3 DNA: TGTGCCAGCAGTTACTCTGGGGGCAACCCCTTCTTC
CDR3 protein: CASSYSGGNPFF

D gene: TRBD1
J gene: TRBJ2-7
clone size: .
V gene: TRBV5-1
CDR3 DNA: TGCGCCAGCAGCTTGGTCGGGGACAGGGAGCAGTACTTC
CDR3 protein: CASSLVGDREQYF

D gene: TRBD1
J gene: TRBJ2-7
clone size: few
V gene: TRBV6-1
CDR3 DNA: TGTGCCAGCAGGGACAGGACTCCCTACGAGCAGTACTTC
CDR3 protein: CASRDRTPYEQYF

D gene: TRBD1
J gene: TRBJ1-1
clone size: .
V gene: TRBV18
CDR3 DNA: TGTGCCAGCTCACTAACACAATCGACAGGGTACACTGAAGCTTTCTTT
CDR3 protein: CASSLTQSTGYTEAFF

D gene: .
J gene: TRBJ2-7
clone size: once
V gene: TRBV18
CDR3 DNA: TGTGCCAGCTCACCACGTAAATCGCAGGGGCCCCACGAGCAGTACTTC
CDR3 protein: CASSPRKSQGPHEQYF

D gene: .
J gene: TRBJ1-3
clone size: .
V gene: TRBV7-6
CDR3 DNA: TGTGCCAGCAGCTCTCTACCTGGAAACACCATATATTTT
CDR3 protein: CASSSLPGNTIYF

D gene: TRBD1
J gene: TRBJ2-5
clone size: .
V gene: TRBV7-9
CDR3 DNA: TGTGCCAGCAGCCGGGACAGGGGTCAAGAGACCCAGTACTTC
CDR3 protein: CASSRDRGQETQYF

D gene: TRBD2
J gene: TRBJ2-3
clone size: .
V gene: TRBV18
CDR3 DNA: TGTGCCAGCTCACCTGTACTAGCGGGGGTCACAGATACGCAGTATTTT
CDR3 protein: CASSPVLAGVTDTQYF

D gene: .
J gene: TRBJ1-5
clone size: .
V gene: TRBV19
CDR3 DNA: TGTGCCAGTAGTATGGCAGGGTATGGCAATCAGCCCCAGCATTTT
CDR3 protein: CASSMAGYGNQPQHF

D gene: TRBD2
J gene: TRBJ2-7
clone size: .
V gene: TRBV2
CDR3 DNA: TGTGCCAGCCTAGACAGGGGGTCGACTAGCGGGAGGTCCTACGAGCAGTACTTC
CDR3 protein: CASLDRGSTSGRSYEQYF

D gene: .
J gene: TRBJ2-5
clone size: .
V gene: TRBV7-9
CDR3 DNA: TGTGCCAGCAGCTTAGGCAGGATAACAGAGAAAGAGACCCAGTACTTC
CDR3 protein: CASSLGRITEKETQYF

D gene: TRBD1
J gene: TRBJ1-1
clone size: once
V gene: TRBV9
CDR3 DNA: TGTGCCAGCAGCGTGAGATCCGGGACAGGGGGCATGGACACTGAAGCTTTCTTT
CDR3 protein: CASSVRSGTGGMDTEAFF

D gene: TRBD2
J gene: TRBJ2-7
clone size: once
V gene: TRBV2
CDR3 DNA: TGTGCCAGCAGTTTACGTAACGGGAGGGCCCGGGGAGGGGAGCAGTACTTC
CDR3 protein: CASSLRNGRARGGEQYF

D gene: .
J gene: TRBJ2-2
clone size: .
V gene: TRBV15
CDR3 DNA: TGTGCCACCAGCAGAGCAGACACCGGGGAGCTGTTTTTT
CDR3 protein: CATSRADTGELFF

D gene: .
J gene: TRBJ2-7
clone size: .
V gene: TRBV6-6
CDR3 DNA: TGTGCCAGCAGTTCCCAGGGTACCTACGAGCAGTACTTC
CDR3 protein: CASSSQGTYEQYF

D gene: TRBD1
J gene: TRBJ2-7
clone size: .
V gene: TRBV27
CDR3 DNA: TGTGCCAGCAGTTTTGACAGGGGCACTTCCTACGAGCAGTACTTC
CDR3 protein: CASSFDRGTSYEQYF

D gene: .
J gene: TRBJ2-6
clone size: .
V gene: TRBV6-6
CDR3 DNA: TGTGCCAGCACCTTGGACAACTCTGGGGCCAACGTCCTGACTTTC
CDR3 protein: CASTLDNSGANVLTF

D gene: .
J gene: TRBJ1-1
clone size: once
V gene: TRBV7-9
CDR3 DNA: TGTGCCAGCAGCGGGGCGAGCAGGGCAGGCGCTGAAGCTTTCTTT
CDR3 protein: CASSGASRAGAEAFF

D gene: .
J gene: TRBJ1-5
clone size: .
V gene: TRBV2
CDR3 DNA: TGTGCCAGCAGTGAGTTAACACCACTCCTGAGGCAGCCCCAGCATTTT
CDR3 protein: CASSELTPLLRQPQHF

D gene: .
J gene: TRBJ1-1
clone size: .
V gene: TRBV19
CDR3 DNA: TGTGCCAGTAGGAGGAACACTGAAGCTTTCTTT
CDR3 protein: CASRRNTEAFF